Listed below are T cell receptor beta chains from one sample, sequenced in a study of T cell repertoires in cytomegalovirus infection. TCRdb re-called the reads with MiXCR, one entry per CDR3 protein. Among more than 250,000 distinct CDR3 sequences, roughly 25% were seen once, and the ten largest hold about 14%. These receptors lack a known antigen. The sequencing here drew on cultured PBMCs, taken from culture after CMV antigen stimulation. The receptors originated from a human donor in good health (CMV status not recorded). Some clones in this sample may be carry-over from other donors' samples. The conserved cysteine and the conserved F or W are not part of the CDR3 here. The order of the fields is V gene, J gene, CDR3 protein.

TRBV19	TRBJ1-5	ASLLTGQNQPQH
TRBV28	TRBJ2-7	ASRPPGQGYEQY
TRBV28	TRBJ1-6	ASSSRAINSPLH
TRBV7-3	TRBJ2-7	ASSLDSGTNEQY
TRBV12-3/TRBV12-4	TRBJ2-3	ASSLGSGLAGGNTQY
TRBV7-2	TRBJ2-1	ASSPSGRATGEQF
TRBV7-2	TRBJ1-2	ASSLKQGDSYT
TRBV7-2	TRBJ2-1	ASSRRYEQF
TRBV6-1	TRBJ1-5	ASSYLPGAGGNQPQH
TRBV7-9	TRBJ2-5	ASTDLQETQY
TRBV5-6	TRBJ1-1	ASSAGTPNTEAF
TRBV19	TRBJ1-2	ASSIVEGDYGYT
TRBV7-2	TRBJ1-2	ASSRWDRGYGYT
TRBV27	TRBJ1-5	ASTLAPDRGQQPQH
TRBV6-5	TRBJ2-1	ASSYSRGQTYNEQF
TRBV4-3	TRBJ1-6	ASSNLQGDNSPLH
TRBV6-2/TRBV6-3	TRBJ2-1	ASTLADSYNEQF
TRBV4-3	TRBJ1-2	ASSLYRGQGDYGYT
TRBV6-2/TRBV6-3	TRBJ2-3	ASSYLAVQGSDTQY
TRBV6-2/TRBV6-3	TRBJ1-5	ASSPNRGAPQH
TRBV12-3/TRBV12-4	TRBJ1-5	ASSDTGQPQH
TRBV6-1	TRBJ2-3	ASSRAKNTPPTDTQY
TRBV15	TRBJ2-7	ATSSSRTDNNEQY
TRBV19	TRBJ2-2	ASSVFEAGGELF
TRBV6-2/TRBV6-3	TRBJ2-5	ASLWTGQETQY
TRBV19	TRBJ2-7	ASSIGAVNEQY
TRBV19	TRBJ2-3	ASRRGLAGGRSDTQY
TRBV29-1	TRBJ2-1	SISFNEQF
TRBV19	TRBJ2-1	ASSTDRSGTNEQF
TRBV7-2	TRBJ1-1	ASSPDRTFEAF